This T cell receptor (beta chain) was sequenced during a study of T cells in Graves' hyperthyroidism and ophthalmopathy. General study results and limits: Blood also held most thyroid clonotypes expanded beyond 0.001.

Template material for amplifying TCR beta CDR3 regions consisted of RNA transcripts. HTBI primers were the set used in a first-round RT-PCR of the TCR CDR3. TCRdb itself ran the multiplex PCR reads through MiXCR, one entry per CDR3 protein. The table shows fewer than 650,000 distinct CDR3 sequences, with approximately 15% occurring only once. Trimming took 5 bases from V and 15 from J, leaving 12 bases between them. Germline assignment: CDR1 SGHRS and CDR2 YFSETQ. The CDR3 covers 10 residues. This clonotype turned up a few times. Its antigen remains unidentified. Thyroid ultrasound and orbital computed tomography, with clinical symptoms and serum thyroxine and TRAb, informed diagnoses.

The rearrangement joins TRBV5-1 to TRBJ2-1; D unresolved. The specimen sequenced was blood. The TCR sequence derives from a woman aged 18-29 years with Graves' ophthalmopathy. The CDR3 sequence: CASRGLSWFF. For the CDR3, the DNA is TGCGCCAGCAGGGGCCTGAGTTGGTTCTTC.